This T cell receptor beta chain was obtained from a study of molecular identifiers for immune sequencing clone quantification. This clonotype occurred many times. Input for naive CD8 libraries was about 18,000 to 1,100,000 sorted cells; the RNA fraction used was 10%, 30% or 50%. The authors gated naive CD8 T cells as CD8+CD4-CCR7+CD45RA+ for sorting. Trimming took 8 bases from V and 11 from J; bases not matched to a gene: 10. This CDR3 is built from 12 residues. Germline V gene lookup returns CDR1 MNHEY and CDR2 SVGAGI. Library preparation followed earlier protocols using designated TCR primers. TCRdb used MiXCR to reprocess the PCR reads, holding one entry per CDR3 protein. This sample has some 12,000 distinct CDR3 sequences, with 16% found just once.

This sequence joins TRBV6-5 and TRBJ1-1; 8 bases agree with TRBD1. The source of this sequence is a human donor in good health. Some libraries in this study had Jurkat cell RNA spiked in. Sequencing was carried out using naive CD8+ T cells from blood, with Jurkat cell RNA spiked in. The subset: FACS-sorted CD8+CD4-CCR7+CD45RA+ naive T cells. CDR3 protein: CASHHRTGNAFF. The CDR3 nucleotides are TGTGCCAGCCACCACCGGACAGGGAACGCTTTCTTT.